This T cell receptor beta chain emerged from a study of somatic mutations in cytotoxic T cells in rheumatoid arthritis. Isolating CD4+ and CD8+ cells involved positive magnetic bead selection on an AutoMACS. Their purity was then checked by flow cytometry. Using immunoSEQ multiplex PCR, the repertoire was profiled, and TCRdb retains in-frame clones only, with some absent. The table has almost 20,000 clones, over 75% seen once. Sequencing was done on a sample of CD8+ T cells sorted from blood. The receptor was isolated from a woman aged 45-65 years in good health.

Here the CDR3 reads CASSLGGEGLGDTQYF. Written as DNA, the CDR3 is TGTGCCAGCAGCTTAGGAGGGGAGGGCCTGGGAGATACGCAGTATTTT. V and J are TRBV7-2 and TRBJ2-3; 7 nucleotides match TRBD2. The CDR3 contains 16 residues. Per the germline V gene, CDR1 is SGHTA and CDR2 is FQGNSA. J gave up 5 bases and V 1 base, and 9 bases lay outside the gene matches.